The entry below describes one TCR beta chain. What it binds is unknown. The entry originates in a study of cytomegalovirus exposure and HLA in healthy donors. Study-wide findings and caveats: For presence/absence analyses, sequencing depth was assumed to be roughly uniform across donors. It is likely that the observed cluster of highly shared sequence variants was a sequencing artifact. An analysis that came later showed most CMV-associated TCR beta chains appearing HLA-restricted. Compared with the roughly 700-donor mean, an Asian-associated ancestry cluster reportedly had fewer N-insertions, according to a later analysis.

A multiplex PCR was run with 60 Vbeta primers and 13 Jbeta primers. Profiled with immunoSEQ multiplex PCR; TCRdb holds only in-frame clones, not every one. Of roughly 170,000 clones listed, just under 80% are singletons. V shed 3 bases and J shed 6 bases, with 12 bases lying between them. The CDR3 sequence is 13 residues long. The V gene's germline CDR1 is SGHDN and CDR2 FVKESK. The gene calls are TRBV14 and TRBJ2-7; tentative D call: TRBD1 (6 bases). The origin of this receptor is a young man in good health and CMV-seronegative. Sequencing was performed on PBMCs. The CDR3 sequence is CASSHTGFSEQYF. The CDR3 DNA is TGTGCCAGCAGCCATACAGGGTTCTCCGAGCAGTACTTC.